The sequence of this T cell receptor beta chain was determined in a study of T cell responses to AZD1222 COVID-19 vaccine (dated by TCRdb to the early 2020s). Broadly, across the study: AZD1222 recipients with second doses at about 4 weeks or about 12 weeks were pooled, because spike-specific TCR depth and breadth did not differ between schedules. TCR sequencing was performed for 233 trial participants, of whom around 210 were given two doses of AZD1222 and around 26 were given two doses of MenACWY control vaccine. Trial participants were enrolled by age into 18-55, 56-69 and 70-plus year subgroups, with about 150, 28 and 57 TCR-sequenced participants respectively.

A note on this clone: Its antigen is still unknown. One base away there is no much larger clone; base qualities are not given.

Findings and caveats that apply to the study as a whole: In the small 56-69-year group, the increase in depth fell short of significance, most likely because of low power. Nearly half of unique spike-specific TCRs reportedly recognized epitopes outside regions mutated in the B.1.351 and B.1.1.7 variants. The vaccine-associated CD4 TCRs covered the entire spike protein, and the dominant responses fell in regions 160-218 and 743-854. After two AZD1222 doses, both the breadth and the depth of spike-specific TCRs were significantly higher than at day 0 and than in MenACWY recipients. Participants were mostly white British and included more females than males, and it was suggested by the authors that clonal diversity may have been underestimated. Conclusions about previously exposed vaccinees are limited, since just five to seven AZD1222 recipients were seropositive for SARS-CoV-2 at baseline. No day 14 peak-response samples were available, so repertoires were characterized only after the peak T cell response.

The germline V gene (reference sequence) supplies CDR1 MNHEY and CDR2 SMNVEV. Inclusive of the bounding cysteine and phenylalanine, the CDR3 is 15 residues long. The kept DNA is CDR3 alone, 45 bases in frame from the first base. V and J lose 7 bases and 0 bases, and a span of 12 bases separates them. The CDR3 regions of human TCRbeta chains were analyzed by immunosequencing. The original methods were these. TCRs in the repertoires were compared against a reference library of SARS-CoV-2-specific TCRs that had been generated with the MIRA antigen-specificity platform. Breadth meant the fraction of unique TCRs that were SARS-CoV-2-associated, whereas depth meant the fraction of total T cells that were SARS-CoV-2-associated. Using the MIRA data, every spike-specific TCR was mapped to the spike region that the TCR reacted to and assigned to either a CD4 or a CD8 class. Log10-transformed breadth and depth values were compared by one-way ANOVA with Sidak's multiple comparisons tests. TCRdb mirrors the immuneACCESS table, restricted to in-frame sequences. Some clones are absent from its copies; in checked studies, under half trace to an unresolved V gene, and the reason for the others is unknown. V, J and clone size reflect that table, while D and trimming were determined from the DNA. The sample table records 85,000 to 100,000 clones; approximately 84% of these occur just once. In total, the top ten clones hold 10% of the sample.

Explained via the paper, the time point label denotes: baseline before first vaccination. The vaccinee samples were drawn from two UK trials, COV001 and COV002, one of which was a single-blind randomized controlled phase 2/3 trial testing AZD1222 (ChAdOx1 nCoV-19) in healthy adults. For TCRbeta chain sequencing, PBMC samples were collected from trial participants at day 0 and at day 28 after the second dose. In this chain, TRBV27 is recombined with TRBJ2-2, with the D gene call left open. This clonotype originated in an adult in good health. The sequences come from peripheral blood, collected on day 0 of AZD1222 vaccination. The nucleotides are TGTGCCAGCACGTGGCAGTCGGCGAACACCGGGGAGCTGTTTTTT. Translation gives CASTWQSANTGELFF.